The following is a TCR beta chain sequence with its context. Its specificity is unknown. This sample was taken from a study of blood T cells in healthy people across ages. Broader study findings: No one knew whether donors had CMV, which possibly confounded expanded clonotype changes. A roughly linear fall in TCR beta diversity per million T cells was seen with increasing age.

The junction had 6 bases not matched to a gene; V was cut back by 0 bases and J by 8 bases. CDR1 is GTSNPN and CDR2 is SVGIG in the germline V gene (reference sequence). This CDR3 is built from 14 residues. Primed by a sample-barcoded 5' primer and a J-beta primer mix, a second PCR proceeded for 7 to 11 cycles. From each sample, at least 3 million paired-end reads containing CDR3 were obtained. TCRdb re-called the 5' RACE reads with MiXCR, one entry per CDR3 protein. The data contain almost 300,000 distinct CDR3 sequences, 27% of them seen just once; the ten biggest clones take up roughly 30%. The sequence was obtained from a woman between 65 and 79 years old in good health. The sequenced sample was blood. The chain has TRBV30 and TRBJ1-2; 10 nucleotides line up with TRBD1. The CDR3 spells CAWSVLGQGGGYTF. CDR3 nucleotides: TGTGCCTGGAGTGTATTAGGACAGGGGGGAGGCTACACCTTC. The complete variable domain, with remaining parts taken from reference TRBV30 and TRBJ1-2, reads SQTIHQWPATLVQPVGSPLSLECTVEGTSNPNLYWYRQAAGRGLQLLFYSVGIGQISSEVPQNLSASRPQDRQFILSSKKLLLSDSGFYLCAWSVLGQGGGYTFGSGTRLTVV.